The next 22 T cell receptor beta chains were all read from a single sample in a study of shared clonotypes between healthy human individuals. Sequenced by immunoSEQ multiplex PCR; TCRdb stores in-frame clones only, minus some. The sample yields 450,000 or so clones, roughly three quarters seen once. Sequenced sample: PBMCs. Receptors originate from a woman aged 40 to 50 in good health. Some clones in this sample may be carry-over from other donors' samples.

V usage is TRBV4-1 and J usage is TRBJ1-5, with D uncertain. Trimming removed 1 base at V and 4 bases at J, with 11 bases between. This CDR3 region has 15 residues. The germline CDR1 and CDR2 sequences are MGHRA and YSYEKL. Here the CDR3 DNA reads TGCGCCAGCAGCCAAGTAGGGCCCGTTAATCAGCCCCAGCATTTT. It yields the protein CASSQVGPVNQPQHF.

The chain recombines TRBV11-2 with TRBJ2-7; 10 positions agree with TRBD1. Per germline, CDR1 SGHAT and CDR2 FQNNGV. The CDR3 contains 14 residues. After removal of 5 bases from V and 5 bases from J, the junction contained 6 bases not matched to a gene. The CDR3 spells CASSLDRGVNEQYF. In DNA, the CDR3 is TGTGCCAGCAGCCTGGACAGGGGGGTGAACGAGCAGTACTTC.

As for this clone: A far larger clone is only one base removed, so a read error is likely. The rearrangement uses TRBV18 and TRBJ2-1, with D possibly TRBD2 on 6 matching bases. CDR3 length equals 16 residues. Germline-derived CDR1 and CDR2 are KGHSH and LQKENI. CDR3 sequence: CASRIGGAESYNERFF. The CDR3 coding sequence is TGTGCCAGCCGGATCGGGGGAGCGGAATCCTACAATGAGCGGTTCTTC. The entire variable domain, with the rest obtained from reference TRBV18 and TRBJ2-1, is as follows: NAGVMQNPRHLVRRRGQEARLRCSPMKGHSHVYWYRQLPEEGLKFMVYLQKENIIDESGMPKERFSAEFPKEGPSILRIQQVVRGDSAAYFCASRIGGAESYNERFFGPGTRLTVL.

The V and J genes are TRBV10-3 and TRBJ1-1; 7 bases agree with TRBD1. This CDR3 is built from 13 residues. Trimming removed 10 bases from V and 7 bases from J; junction bases left unmatched: 12. Germline CDR1 ENHRY, CDR2 SYGVKD. The CDR3 nucleotides read TGTGCCACAACCCGGGACAGAGAAATTGAAGCTTTCTTT. Protein sequence: CATTRDREIEAFF.

This chain connects TRBV27 to TRBJ2-5; 10 nucleotides line up with TRBD1. Germline V gene lookup returns CDR1 MNHEY and CDR2 SMNVEV (reference sequence). The junction had 9 bases not matched to a gene; V was cut back by 8 bases and J by 6 bases. The CDR3 has 14 amino acids. CDR3 nucleotide sequence: TGTGCCAGCTTTCCGACAGGGGGCGCGAAGACCCAGTACTTC. This translates into CASFPTGGAKTQYF.

Note on this clone: A read error likely explains this, since a far larger clone differs by one base. The V call is TRBV6-1, the J call TRBJ1-4; the D is unclear. Per the germline V gene, CDR1 is MNHNS and CDR2 is SASEGT. The CDR3 spans 18 residues. The V end was cut by 2 bases, the J end by 2 bases, with 18 bases between. CDR3 residues: CASSEILPIGRTNEKLFF. For the CDR3, the DNA is TGTGCCAGCAGTGAAATCCTACCCATCGGACGGACTAATGAAAAACTGTTTTTT.

This chain connects TRBV30 to TRBJ2-5; a weak D match, TRBD1 (5 bases). The CDR3 covers 12 residues. CDR1 and CDR2 from the germline V gene are GTSNPN and SVGIG (reference sequence). Trimming shortened V by 4 bases and J by 4 bases, and 10 bases separated the two germline ends. The CDR3 here is CAWKGVGETQYF. The CDR3 coding sequence is TGTGCCTGGAAAGGGGTTGGAGAGACCCAGTACTTC.

V gene TRBV30 combines with J gene TRBJ2-7; 8 bases are a match to TRBD2. Germline V gene data show CDR1 as GTSNPN and CDR2 as SVGIG (reference sequence). The CDR3 covers 15 residues. Unmatched junction bases numbered 10, after V lost 4 bases and J lost 2 bases. The CDR3 DNA is TGTGCCTGGATTATAACTAGCGGTAGCCCCTACGAGCAGTACTTC. Translated, it gives CAWIITSGSPYEQYF.

This sequence joins TRBV4-3 and TRBJ2-7, with 11 positions matching TRBD2. The CDR3 has 15 amino acids. CDR1 is LGHNA and CDR2 is YSLEER in the germline V gene. V lost 5 bases to trimming and J lost 4 bases; unmatched junction nucleotides: 7. The CDR3 sequence: CASSKLAGAPYEQYF. DNA for the CDR3: TGCGCCAGCAGCAAACTAGCGGGAGCTCCATACGAGCAGTACTTC.

The rearrangement uses TRBV18 and TRBJ2-7; D not resolved. V was cut by 3 bases and J by 1 base, with 7 bases left in between. Looked up from germline, CDR1 is KGHSH and CDR2 is LQKENI. The CDR3 is 13 residues long. The CDR3 here is CASSPSTSYEQYF. As DNA, the CDR3 is TGTGCCAGCTCACCCTCAACATCCTACGAGCAGTACTTC. The full variable domain, its missing parts supplied by reference TRBV18 and TRBJ2-7, is NAGVMQNPRHLVRRRGQEARLRCSPMKGHSHVYWYRQLPEEGLKFMVYLQKENIIDESGMPKERFSAEFPKEGPSILRIQQVVRGDSAAYFCASSPSTSYEQYFGPGTRLTVT.

The chain uses TRBV7-3 and TRBJ2-3; D tentatively reads TRBD1 or TRBD2 (5 bases each). This CDR3 spans 13 amino acids. The V gene lost 4 bases and the J gene lost 8 bases, with 13 bases spanning the gap. Germline CDR1 reads SGHTA; CDR2 reads FQGTGA. CDR3 coding DNA: TGTGCCAGCAGCTGGAGAGGGGCGGGTACGCAGTATTTT. Protein: CASSWRGAGTQYF.

This clone has more than one count but fewer than ten. This probably arose from a read error, given a far larger clone one base away. The chain employs TRBV4-2 and TRBJ2-5, with a possible D match to TRBD1 (5 bases). The V gene lost 5 bases and the J gene lost 1 base, with 14 bases spanning the gap. CDR3 length equals 15 residues. Germline lookup yields CDR1 LGHNA and CDR2 YNFKEQ. For the CDR3, the DNA is TGTGCCAGCAGCTCATACTTGACAGCCCAAGAGACCCAGTACTTC. Its protein is CASSSYLTAQETQYF.

This clone was seen just once. This chain joins TRBV4-2 and TRBJ2-5; TRBD2 aligns across 9 bases. Looked up from germline, CDR1 is LGHNA and CDR2 is YNFKEQ. The CDR3 is 17 residues long. With V trimmed by 1 base and J by 2 bases, 8 bases remained unmatched. This CDR3 is CASSQGVRAGGQETQYF. The CDR3 coding sequence is TGTGCCAGCAGCCAAGGTGTGAGGGCGGGAGGGCAAGAGACCCAGTACTTC.

V gene TRBV6-6 combines with J gene TRBJ1-1; D remains unclear. CDR1 is MNHNY, CDR2 SVGAGI, per germline (reference sequence). Trimming took 6 bases from V and 1 from J, leaving 12 bases between them. The length of the CDR3 is 14 residues. The CDR3 DNA reads as TGTGCCAGCAGCCCAGACATGACGAACACTGAAGCTTTCTTT. Its translation is CASSPDMTNTEAFF.

A word on this clone: This may stem from a read error, because a much larger clone lies one nucleotide away. The chain is built from TRBV27 and TRBJ2-1; 9 bases align to TRBD2. This CDR3 has 16 amino acids. Germline V gene data show CDR1 as MNHEY and CDR2 as SMNVEV (reference sequence). The CDR3 region has the DNA TGTGCCAGCAGCCTGCTGGCGGGAGGGTTGAAAAATGGGCAGTTCTTC. This translates into CASSLLAGGLKNGQFF.

This clone came up many times. The chain joins TRBV6-6 to TRBJ1-3; D not resolved. Trimming took 4 bases from V and 0 from J, leaving 10 bases between them. Germline assignment: CDR1 MNHNY and CDR2 SVGAGI (reference sequence). CDR3 length equals 15 residues. CDR3 sequence reads: CASSSLDGSGNTIYF. The CDR3 DNA is TGTGCCAGCAGTTCGTTGGACGGCTCTGGAAACACCATATATTTT.

This rearrangement joins TRBV5-1 to TRBJ2-3; TRBD2 aligns across 10 bases. The CDR3 extends over 17 amino acids. Per the germline V gene, CDR1 is SGHRS and CDR2 is YFSETQ. V shed 4 bases, J shed 4 bases, and the junction held 12 bases outside the gene matches. DNA of the CDR3: TGCGCCAGCAGCCGGGGGCCTAGCGGGAGCGGCGCAGATACGCAGTATTTT. This translates into CASSRGPSGSGADTQYF.

Regarding this clone: Other nucleotide sequences in the sample specify the same CDR3. The V call is TRBV5-1, the J call TRBJ2-2; no definite D call. This CDR3 contains 12 residues. V lost 4 bases and J 2 bases, leaving 3 bases between the germline ends. The germline V gene has CDR1 SGHRS and CDR2 YFSETQ. CDR3: CASSLNTGELFF. The CDR3, as DNA: TGCGCCAGCAGCCTTAACACCGGGGAGCTGTTTTTT.

The rearrangement links TRBV11-2 to TRBJ2-7; possibly TRBD1 for D (6 bases). The V end was cut by 4 bases, the J end by 0 bases, with 13 bases between. The germline V gene encodes CDR1 SGHAT and CDR2 FQNNGV. The CDR3 covers 15 residues. CDR3 region: CASSSGRDTSYEQYF. For the CDR3, the DNA is TGTGCCAGCAGCTCGGGCCGGGACACCTCCTACGAGCAGTACTTC.

V usage is TRBV27 and J usage is TRBJ2-2; no clear D gene. The germline gives CDR1 MNHEY, CDR2 SMNVEV (reference sequence). The CDR3 loop spans 13 amino acids. Trimming pared 3 bases from V and 0 bases from J, leaving 2 bases between. This CDR3 reads CASSFANTGELFF. The CDR3, as DNA: TGTGCCAGCAGTTTCGCGAACACCGGGGAGCTGTTTTTT.

This chain uses TRBV9 with TRBJ2-1, with D perhaps TRBD1 (5 bases). V was pared by 0 bases and J by 4 bases, with 8 bases between. CDR3 length: 14 residues. Germline CDR1 SGDLS, CDR2 YYNGEE. The CDR3 region has the DNA TGTGCCAGCAGCGTAGGGGGCGGTTACAATGAGCAGTTCTTC. This encodes CASSVGGGYNEQFF.

This rearrangement joins TRBV7-6 to TRBJ2-5, with unresolved D. Trimming pared 6 bases from V and 2 bases from J, leaving 10 bases between. This CDR3 comprises 13 residues. Germline V gene data show CDR1 as SGHVS and CDR2 as FNYEAQ. The CDR3 DNA reads TGTGCCAGCAGGCTGGGCAGTCAAGAGACCCAGTACTTC. This gives the protein CASRLGSQETQYF. The variable domain in full, completed from reference TRBV7-6 and TRBJ2-5, reads GAGVSQSPRYKVTKRGQDVALRCDPISGHVSLYWYRQALGQGPEFLTYFNYEAQQDKSGLPNDRFSAERPEGSISTLTIQRTEQRDSAMYRCASRLGSQETQYFGPGTRLLVL.